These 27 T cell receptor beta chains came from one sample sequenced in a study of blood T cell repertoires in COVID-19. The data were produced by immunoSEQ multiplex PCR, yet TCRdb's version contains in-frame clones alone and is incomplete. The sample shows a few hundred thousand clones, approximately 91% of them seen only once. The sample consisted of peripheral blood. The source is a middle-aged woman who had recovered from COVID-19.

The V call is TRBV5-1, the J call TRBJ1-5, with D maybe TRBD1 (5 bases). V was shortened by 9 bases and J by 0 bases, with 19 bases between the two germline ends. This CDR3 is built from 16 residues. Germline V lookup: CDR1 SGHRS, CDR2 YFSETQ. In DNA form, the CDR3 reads TGCGCCACCTTGGAGGGGCGTGCACTTAGCAATCAGCCCCAGCATTTT. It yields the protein CATLEGRALSNQPQHF.

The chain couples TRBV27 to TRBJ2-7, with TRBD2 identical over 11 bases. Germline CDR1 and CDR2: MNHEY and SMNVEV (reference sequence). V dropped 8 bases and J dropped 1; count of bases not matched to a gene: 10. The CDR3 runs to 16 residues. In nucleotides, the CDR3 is TGTGCCAGCCGAACGCGGACTAGCGGGTTTTCCTACGAGCAGTACTTC. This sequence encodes CASRTRTSGFSYEQYF.

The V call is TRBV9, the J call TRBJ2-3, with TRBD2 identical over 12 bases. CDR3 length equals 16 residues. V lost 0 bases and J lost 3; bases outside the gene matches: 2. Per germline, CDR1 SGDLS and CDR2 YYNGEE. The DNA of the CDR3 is TGTGCCAGCAGCGTAGTGACTAGCGGGAGTACAGATACGCAGTATTTT. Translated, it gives CASSVVTSGSTDTQYF.

The CDR3 nucleotides read TGTGCCTGGAGTGTACGGGACAGCGTGTTCTATGGCTACACCTTC. Protein: CAWSVRDSVFYGYTF. V is TRBV30 and J is TRBJ1-2; 7 nucleotides match TRBD1. The germline CDR1 and CDR2 sequences are GTSNPN and SVGIG (reference sequence). This CDR3 has 15 residues. The V and J ends lost 0 bases and 4 bases, in that order; junction bases with no gene match: 8.

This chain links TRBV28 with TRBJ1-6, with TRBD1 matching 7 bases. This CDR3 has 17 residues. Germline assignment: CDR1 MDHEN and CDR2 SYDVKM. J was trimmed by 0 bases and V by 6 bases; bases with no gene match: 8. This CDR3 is CASSQSRDSSYNSPLHF. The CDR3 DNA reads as TGTGCCAGCAGCCAAAGCCGGGACAGCTCCTATAATTCACCCCTCCACTTT.

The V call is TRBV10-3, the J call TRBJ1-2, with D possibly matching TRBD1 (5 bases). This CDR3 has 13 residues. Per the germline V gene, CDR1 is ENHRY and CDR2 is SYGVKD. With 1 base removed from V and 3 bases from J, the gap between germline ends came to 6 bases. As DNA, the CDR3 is TGTGCCATCAGTGAGTGGGGCGACTATGGCTACACCTTC. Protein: CAISEWGDYGYTF.

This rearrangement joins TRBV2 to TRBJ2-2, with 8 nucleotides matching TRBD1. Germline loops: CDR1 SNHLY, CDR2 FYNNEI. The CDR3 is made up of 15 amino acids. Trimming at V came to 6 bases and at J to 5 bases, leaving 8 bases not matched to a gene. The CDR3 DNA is TGTGCCAGCAGGGTAGACAGGGGCGGGACCGGGGAGCTGTTTTTT. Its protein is CASRVDRGGTGELFF. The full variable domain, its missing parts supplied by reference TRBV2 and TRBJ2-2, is EPEVTQTPSHQVTQMGQEVILRCVPISNHLYFYWYRQILGQKVEFLVSFYNNEISEKSEIFDDQFSVERPDGSNFTLKIRSTKLEDSAMYFCASRVDRGGTGELFFGEGSRLTVL.

The CDR3 DNA sequence: TGTGCCAGCAGCTTTACAGGGACCGCCGGGGAGCTGTTTTTT. It codes for CASSFTGTAGELFF. The gene calls are TRBV7-9 and TRBJ2-2; D possibly corresponds to TRBD1 (6 bases). The CDR3 covers 14 residues. CDR1 and CDR2 (germline): SEHNR, FQNEAQ (reference sequence). Trimming left V 3 bases short and J 6 bases short, with 11 bases between. The variable domain in full, with the rest retrieved from reference TRBV7-9 and TRBJ2-2, is DTGVSQNPRHKITKRGQNVTFRCDPISEHNRLYWYRQTLGQGPEFLTYFQNEAQLEKSRLLSDRFSAERPKGSFSTLEIQRTEQGDSAMYLCASSFTGTAGELFFGEGSRLTVL.

The DNA of the CDR3 is TGTGCCAGCAGGTCTGTCCAAGAGTCTTCGCCCCAGCATTTT. It yields the protein CASRSVQESSPQHF. The chain combines TRBV6-5 with TRBJ1-5; D call uncertain. The germline gives CDR1 MNHEY, CDR2 SVGAGI. The CDR3 consists of 14 residues. Trimming pared 6 bases from V and 9 bases from J, leaving 18 bases between.

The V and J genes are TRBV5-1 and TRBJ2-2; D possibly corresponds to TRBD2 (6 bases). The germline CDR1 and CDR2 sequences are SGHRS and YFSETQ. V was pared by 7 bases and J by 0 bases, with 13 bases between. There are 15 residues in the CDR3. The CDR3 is CASSPGSSNTGELFF. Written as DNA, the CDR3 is TGCGCCAGCTCGCCCGGGAGTTCGAACACCGGGGAGCTGTTTTTT.

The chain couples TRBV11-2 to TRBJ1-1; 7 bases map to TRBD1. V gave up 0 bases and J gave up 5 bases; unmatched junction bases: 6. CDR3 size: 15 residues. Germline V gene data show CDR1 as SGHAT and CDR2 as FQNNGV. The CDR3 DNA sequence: TGTGCCAGCAGCTTAGAAAAGGGGGCGCGAACTGAAGCTTTCTTT. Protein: CASSLEKGARTEAFF. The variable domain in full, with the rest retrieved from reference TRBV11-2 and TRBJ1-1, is EAGVAQSPRYKIIEKRQSVAFWCNPISGHATLYWYQQILGQGPKLLIQFQNNGVVDDSQLPKDRFSAERLKGVDSTLKIQPAKLEDSAVYLCASSLEKGARTEAFFGQGTRLTVV.

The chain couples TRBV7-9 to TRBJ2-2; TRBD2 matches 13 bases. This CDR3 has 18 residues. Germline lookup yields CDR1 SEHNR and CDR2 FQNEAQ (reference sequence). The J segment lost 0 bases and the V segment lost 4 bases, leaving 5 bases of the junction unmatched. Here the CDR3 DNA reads TGTGCCAGCAGCTCCGGGACTAGCGGGACCGCGAACACCGGGGAGCTGTTTTTT. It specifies CASSSGTSGTANTGELFF.

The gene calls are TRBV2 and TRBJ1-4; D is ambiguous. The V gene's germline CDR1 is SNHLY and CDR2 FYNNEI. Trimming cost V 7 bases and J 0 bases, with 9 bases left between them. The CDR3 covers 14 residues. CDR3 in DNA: TGTGCCAGCAACCGGCAGGCAACTAATGAAAAACTGTTTTTT. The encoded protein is CASNRQATNEKLFF.

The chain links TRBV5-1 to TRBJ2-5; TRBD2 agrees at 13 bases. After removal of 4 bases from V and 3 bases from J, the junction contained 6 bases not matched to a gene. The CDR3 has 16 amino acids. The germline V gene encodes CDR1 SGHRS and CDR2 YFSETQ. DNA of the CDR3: TGCGCCAGCAGCCACGGACTAGCGGGAGTTGAAGAGACCCAGTACTTC. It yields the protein CASSHGLAGVEETQYF.

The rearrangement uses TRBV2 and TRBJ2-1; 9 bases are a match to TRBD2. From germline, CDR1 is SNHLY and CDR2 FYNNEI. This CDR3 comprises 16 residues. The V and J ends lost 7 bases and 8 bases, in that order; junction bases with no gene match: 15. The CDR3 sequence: CASTLPGGRARDEQFF. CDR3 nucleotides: TGTGCCAGCACCCTTCCGGGCGGGAGGGCCAGAGATGAGCAGTTCTTC. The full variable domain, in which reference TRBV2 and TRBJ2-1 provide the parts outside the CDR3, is EPEVTQTPSHQVTQMGQEVILRCVPISNHLYFYWYRQILGQKVEFLVSFYNNEISEKSEIFDDQFSVERPDGSNFTLKIRSTKLEDSAMYFCASTLPGGRARDEQFFGPGTRLTVL.

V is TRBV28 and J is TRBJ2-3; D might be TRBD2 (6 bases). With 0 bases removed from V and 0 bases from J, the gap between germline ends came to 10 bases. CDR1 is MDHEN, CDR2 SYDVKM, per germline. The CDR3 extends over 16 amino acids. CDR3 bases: TGTGCCAGCAGTTTATGGCCGGGAGAGAGCACAGATACGCAGTATTTT. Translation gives CASSLWPGESTDTQYF.

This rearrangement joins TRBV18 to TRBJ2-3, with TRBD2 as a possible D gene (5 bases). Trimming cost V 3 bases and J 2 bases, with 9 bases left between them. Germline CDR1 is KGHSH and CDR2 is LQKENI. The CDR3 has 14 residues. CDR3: CASSPRGLTDTQYF. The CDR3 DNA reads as TGTGCCAGCTCACCCCGGGGTCTCACAGATACGCAGTATTTT.

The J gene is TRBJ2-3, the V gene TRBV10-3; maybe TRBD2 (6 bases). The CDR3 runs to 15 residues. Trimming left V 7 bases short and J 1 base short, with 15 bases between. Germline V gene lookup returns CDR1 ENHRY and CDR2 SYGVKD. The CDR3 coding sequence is TGTGCCATCAACCCCGGGAGTCGGGGCACAGATACGCAGTATTTT. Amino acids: CAINPGSRGTDTQYF.

DNA for the CDR3: TGTGCCAGCAGTTACCACGGGACAGGCGAGCAGTACTTC. Translating it yields CASSYHGTGEQYF. The chain has TRBV6-6 and TRBJ2-7, with TRBD1 identical over 8 bases. There are 13 residues in the CDR3. Trimming removed 2 bases from V and 6 bases from J; junction bases left unmatched: 3. Germline assignment: CDR1 MNHNY and CDR2 SVGAGI (reference sequence).

The CDR3 region is CASSVDGLASSYEQYF. DNA of the CDR3: TGTGCCAGCAGCGTAGATGGACTAGCAAGCTCCTACGAGCAGTACTTC. The rearrangement links TRBV9 to TRBJ2-7; 8 bases map to TRBD2. This CDR3 is built from 16 residues. Germline CDR1 and CDR2: SGDLS and YYNGEE. V lost 0 bases to trimming and J lost 0 bases; unmatched junction nucleotides: 5.

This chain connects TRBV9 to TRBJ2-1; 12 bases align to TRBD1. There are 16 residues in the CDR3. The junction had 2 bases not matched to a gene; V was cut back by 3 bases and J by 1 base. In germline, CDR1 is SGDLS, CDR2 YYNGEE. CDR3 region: CASSAGQGASYNEQFF. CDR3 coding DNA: TGTGCCAGCAGCGCGGGACAGGGGGCGTCCTACAATGAGCAGTTCTTC.

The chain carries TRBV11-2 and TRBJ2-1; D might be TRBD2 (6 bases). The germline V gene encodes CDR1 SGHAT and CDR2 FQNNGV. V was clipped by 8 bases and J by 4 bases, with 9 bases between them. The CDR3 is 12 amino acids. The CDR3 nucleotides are TGTGCCAGCGGGGGGAGGTACAATGAGCAGTTCTTC. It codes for CASGGRYNEQFF. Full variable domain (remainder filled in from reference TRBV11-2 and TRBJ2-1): EAGVAQSPRYKIIEKRQSVAFWCNPISGHATLYWYQQILGQGPKLLIQFQNNGVVDDSQLPKDRFSAERLKGVDSTLKIQPAKLEDSAVYLCASGGRYNEQFFGPGTRLTVL.

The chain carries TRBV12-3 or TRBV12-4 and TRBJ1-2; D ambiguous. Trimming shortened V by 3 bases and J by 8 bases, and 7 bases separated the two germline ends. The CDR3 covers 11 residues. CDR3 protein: CASSLPGGYTF. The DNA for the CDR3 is TGTGCCAGCAGTTTGCCGGGGGGCTACACCTTC.

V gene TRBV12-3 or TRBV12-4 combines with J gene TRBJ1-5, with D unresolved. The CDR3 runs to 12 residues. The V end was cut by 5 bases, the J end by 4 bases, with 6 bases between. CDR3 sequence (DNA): TGTGCCAGCAGTCCCATTAATCAGCCCCAGCATTTT. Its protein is CASSPINQPQHF.

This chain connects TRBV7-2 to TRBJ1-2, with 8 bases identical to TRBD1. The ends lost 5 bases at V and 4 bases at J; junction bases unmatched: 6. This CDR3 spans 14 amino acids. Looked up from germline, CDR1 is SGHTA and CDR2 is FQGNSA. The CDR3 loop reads CASSPRQGRYGYTF. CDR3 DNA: TGTGCCAGCAGCCCTCGACAGGGGCGCTATGGCTACACCTTC.

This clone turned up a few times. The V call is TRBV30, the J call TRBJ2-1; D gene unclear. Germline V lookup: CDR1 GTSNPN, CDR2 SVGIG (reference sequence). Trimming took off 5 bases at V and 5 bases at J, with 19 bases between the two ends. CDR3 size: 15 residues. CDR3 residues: CAWGSGRRPNNEQFF. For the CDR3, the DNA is TGTGCCTGGGGGTCCGGTCGTCGTCCAAACAATGAGCAGTTCTTC.

The CDR3 protein is CASSLGQDPTYEQYF. The CDR3 region has the DNA TGTGCCAGCAGTTTAGGACAGGATCCTACCTACGAGCAGTACTTC. This chain uses TRBV28 with TRBJ2-7, with TRBD1 identical over 7 bases. V gave up 2 bases and J gave up 2 bases; unmatched junction bases: 6. The CDR3 length is 15 residues. Germline lookup yields CDR1 MDHEN and CDR2 SYDVKM.